Sequencing of this TCR beta chain was carried out in a study of CD8 T cells in Susac syndrome. Germline CDR1 MNHEY, CDR2 SMNVEV (reference sequence). Trimming took 2 bases from V and 7 from J, leaving 12 bases between them. CDR3 length equals 14 residues. RNA totalling roughly 0.45 to 1 ug underwent reverse transcription with random hexamers. TCRdb re-called the immunoSEQ multiplex PCR reads with MiXCR, one entry per CDR3 protein. Found here are over 80,000 distinct CDR3 sequences, just under 95% of them singletons; the top ten hold less than 0.35%. The source material was CD8+ T cells from PBMCs. This chain connects TRBV27 to TRBJ2-1, with D uncertain. The sequence was collected from a human donor in good health. CDR3 residues: CASSLGLVGNEQFF. For the CDR3, the DNA is TGTGCCAGCAGTTTAGGGCTAGTTGGTAATGAGCAGTTCTTC.